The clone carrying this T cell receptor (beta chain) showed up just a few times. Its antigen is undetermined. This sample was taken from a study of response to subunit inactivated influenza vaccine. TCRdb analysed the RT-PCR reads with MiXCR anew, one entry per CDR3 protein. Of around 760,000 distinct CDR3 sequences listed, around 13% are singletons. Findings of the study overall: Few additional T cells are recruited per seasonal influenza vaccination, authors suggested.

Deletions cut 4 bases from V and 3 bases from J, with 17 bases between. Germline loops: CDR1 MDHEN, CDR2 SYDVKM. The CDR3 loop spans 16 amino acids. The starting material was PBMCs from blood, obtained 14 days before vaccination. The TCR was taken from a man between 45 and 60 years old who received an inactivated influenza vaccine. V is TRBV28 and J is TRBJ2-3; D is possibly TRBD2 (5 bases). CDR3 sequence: CASSSPTSGTTDTQYF. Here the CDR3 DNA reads TGTGCCAGCAGTTCACCCACGAGCGGAACAACAGATACGCAGTATTTT.